What follows describes a single T cell receptor beta chain. This CDR3 has 15 amino acids. V gave up 4 bases and J gave up 1 base; unmatched junction bases: 5. Germline V gene data show CDR1 as SGHRS and CDR2 as YFSETQ. The data were obtained in a study of blood T cell repertoires in COVID-19. On the study more broadly: The samples span acute and convalescent COVID-19 from the United States, Italy and Spain. Sources were T cells, B-cell-depleted T cells, or PBMCs; the material itself was cDNA or gDNA.

Original handling: Amplification of reference gene primers was used by the study to estimate nucleated cell counts. TCRdb's copy holds only in-frame clones and misses some; the assay was immunoSEQ multiplex PCR. V and J calls plus clone size are reproduced from that table; the DNA served to infer D and trimming. The repertoire holds approximately 99,000 clones, with about 87% as singletons. This chain joins TRBV5-1 and TRBJ2-5; 9 positions agree with TRBD1. Material: peripheral blood. The TCR originated in a human donor in a cohort sampled during active COVID-19. The CDR3 loop is CASSQGQGSQETQYF. The CDR3 bases are TGCGCCAGCAGCCAGGGACAGGGCTCCCAAGAGACCCAGTACTTC.